These 30 T cell receptor beta chains came from one sample sequenced in a study of OX40 agonist ivuxolimab in advanced cancers. Assay: immunoSEQ multiplex PCR; the TCRdb copy retains only in-frame clones and omits some. The table includes 55,000 to 80,000 clones, 85% to 90% detected once. The source material was CD4+ or CD8+ T cells sorted from blood, sampled in a trial of the OX40 agonist ivuxolimab. Every receptor here comes from an adult with an advanced solid tumor such as melanoma, head and neck, liver or kidney cancer.

The chain links TRBV11-1 to TRBJ2-7; TRBD1 or TRBD2 may be the D gene (5 bases each). V dropped 5 bases and J dropped 7 bases, with 15 bases sitting between them. CDR3 length: 13 residues. Germline CDR1 SGHAT, CDR2 FQDESV (reference sequence). The DNA of the CDR3 is TGTGCCAGCAGCGCATGGGACGGGACGGAGCAGTACTTC. Translation: CASSAWDGTEQYF. The full variable domain, its missing parts supplied by reference TRBV11-1 and TRBJ2-7, is EAEVAQSPRYKITEKSQAVAFWCDPISGHATLYWYRQILGQGPELLVQFQDESVVDDSQLPKDRFSAERLKGVDSTLKIQPAELGDSAMYLCASSAWDGTEQYFGPGTRLTVT.

This clone was seen only once. This chain uses TRBV9 with TRBJ1-3; a weak D match, TRBD1 (6 bases). Per the germline V gene, CDR1 is SGDLS and CDR2 is YYNGEE. The CDR3 spans 15 residues. The germline V and J ends were trimmed by 4 bases and 0 bases, with 11 bases remaining between them. CDR3 DNA sequence: TGTGCCAGCAGCCCCCGGACAGACTCTGGAAACACCATATATTTT. Its protein product is CASSPRTDSGNTIYF.

DNA of the CDR3: TGTGCTAGTGGGACCCCCGGGACAGATGAAGCTTTCTTT. Translation: CASGTPGTDEAFF. J is TRBJ1-1 and V is TRBV12-5; 7 nucleotides agree with TRBD1. With 6 bases clipped from V and 7 bases from J, the junction kept 8 bases outside the gene matches. This CDR3 comprises 13 residues. Germline lookup yields CDR1 LGHNT and CDR2 FRNRAP.

The genes are TRBV27 and TRBJ2-1, with D possibly TRBD2 on 5 matching bases. V was clipped by 6 bases and J by 1 base, with 13 bases between them. Germline values: CDR1 MNHEY, CDR2 SMNVEV (reference sequence). The CDR3 is made up of 15 amino acids. This chain's CDR3 is CASSIGRASYNEQFF. In DNA, the CDR3 is TGTGCCAGCAGCATTGGGCGGGCTTCCTACAATGAGCAGTTCTTC.

The V gene is TRBV28, the J gene TRBJ1-1, with 9 bases lining up with TRBD1. CDR1 and CDR2 (germline): MDHEN, SYDVKM. Trimming took 5 bases from V and 2 from J; bases not matched to a gene: 3. This CDR3 comprises 14 residues. CDR3 loop: CASSHRGPNTEAFF. DNA of the CDR3: TGTGCCAGCAGTCACAGGGGGCCCAACACTGAAGCTTTCTTT.

The chain employs TRBV28 and TRBJ1-2; the D gene is possibly TRBD1 (5 bases). This CDR3 is 16 amino acids long. Germline CDR1 and CDR2: MDHEN and SYDVKM. The V end lost 4 bases, the J end lost 2 bases, and 17 bases lay between the germline ends. The CDR3 here is CASSSTRDATNYGYTF. CDR3 in DNA: TGTGCCAGCAGTTCCACCCGGGACGCCACAAACTATGGCTACACCTTC.

The chain employs TRBV27 and TRBJ2-7; TRBD2 matches 9 bases. Germline values: CDR1 MNHEY, CDR2 SMNVEV (reference sequence). The CDR3 runs 14 residues. The V segment lost 2 bases and the J segment 3 bases; nucleotides outside the gene matches: 2. CDR3 in DNA: TGTGCCAGCAGTTTAGCGGGAGGGAACTACGAGCAGTACTTC. It encodes CASSLAGGNYEQYF.

The gene calls are TRBV19 and TRBJ2-7, with D perhaps matching TRBD1 (6 bases). Trimming left V 1 base short and J 5 bases short, with 15 bases between. Per germline, CDR1 LNHDA and CDR2 SQIVND (reference sequence). There are 15 residues in the CDR3. The CDR3: CASSIARTVGDEQYF. Here the CDR3 DNA reads TGTGCCAGTAGTATAGCCCGGACAGTGGGGGACGAGCAGTACTTC.

The V and J genes are TRBV15 and TRBJ2-1; D gene uncertain. V gave up 0 bases and J gave up 4 bases, with 16 bases separating them. The germline V gene has CDR1 LNHNV and CDR2 YYDKDF (reference sequence). The CDR3 is 17 residues long. CDR3 bases: TGTGCCACCAGCAGAGATCCCCTGTTGGAAAGGTACAATGAGCAGTTCTTC. The encoded protein is CATSRDPLLERYNEQFF.

The chain is built from TRBV28 and TRBJ1-4, with no clear D. Looked up from germline, CDR1 is MDHEN and CDR2 is SYDVKM. Trimming took 6 bases from V and 7 from J, leaving 15 bases between them. The CDR3 contains 14 residues. CDR3 amino acids: CASSPRINIEKLFF. DNA for the CDR3: TGTGCCAGCAGCCCCCGTATCAATATTGAAAAACTGTTTTTT.

The gene calls are TRBV5-1 and TRBJ2-1; 11 positions agree with TRBD2. The CDR3 contains 15 residues. CDR1 and CDR2 from the germline V gene are SGHRS and YFSETQ. With V trimmed by 3 bases and J by 9 bases, 8 bases remained unmatched. CDR3 in amino acids: CASSSTSGSGVEQFF. The CDR3 DNA is TGCGCCAGCAGCTCAACTAGCGGGAGTGGGGTTGAGCAGTTCTTC.

The chain recombines TRBV14 with TRBJ2-7; TRBD1 matches 9 bases. CDR1 and CDR2 from the germline V gene are SGHDN and FVKESK. The CDR3 runs 16 residues. V shed 2 bases, J shed 6 bases, and the junction held 11 bases outside the gene matches. CDR3 in amino acids: CASSQIRTGDGGEQYF. The CDR3 DNA is TGTGCCAGCAGCCAAATCCGGACAGGGGACGGGGGCGAGCAGTACTTC. Together with reference TRBV14 and TRBJ2-7, the CDR3 gives the full variable domain: EAGVTQFPSHSVIEKGQTVTLRCDPISGHDNLYWYRRVMGKEIKFLLHFVKESKQDESGMPNNRFLAERTGGTYSTLKVQPAELEDSGVYFCASSQIRTGDGGEQYFGPGTRLTVT.

This chain joins TRBV6-5 and TRBJ2-5; the match to TRBD1 covers 7 bases. Germline lookup yields CDR1 MNHEY and CDR2 SVGAGI. This CDR3 has 15 residues. Trimming took 0 bases from V and 4 from J; bases not matched to a gene: 5. In nucleotides, the CDR3 is TGTGCCAGCAGTTACTCCGACAGGGTAGCAGAGACCCAGTACTTC. This encodes CASSYSDRVAETQYF.

The genes are TRBV30 and TRBJ1-1, with TRBD1 matching 11 bases. J gave up 1 base and V 5 bases, and 3 bases lay outside the gene matches. This CDR3 region has 14 residues. Germline CDR1 and CDR2: GTSNPN and SVGIG (reference sequence). CDR3 bases: TGTGCCTGGGGACAGGGGGCGGGGAACACTGAAGCTTTCTTT. Translating it yields CAWGQGAGNTEAFF.

A single count supports this clone. One end of the junction varies from germline; a read error may be responsible. This rearrangement joins TRBV11-3 to TRBJ2-1, with D hard to call. Germline V gene sequence: CDR1 SGHNT, CDR2 YENEEA. The CDR3 has 11 residues. The CDR3 is CASSSFNEQFF. DNA for the CDR3: TGTGCCAGCAGCTCCTTCAATGAGCAGTTCTTC.

The chain carries TRBV5-1 and TRBJ2-7; the D is unclear. Germline values: CDR1 SGHRS, CDR2 YFSETQ. The germline V and J ends were trimmed by 4 bases and 0 bases, with 17 bases remaining between them. This CDR3 comprises 16 residues. The chain's CDR3 is CASSTSFERVSYEQYF. The CDR3 DNA reads TGCGCCAGCAGCACCAGCTTCGAGCGAGTCTCCTACGAGCAGTACTTC.

This clone has just a few counts. The chain carries TRBV5-6 and TRBJ2-7, with 9 positions matching TRBD2. Germline V gene sequence: CDR1 SGHDT, CDR2 YYEEEE. The CDR3 runs to 14 residues. V dropped 4 bases and J dropped 5; count of bases not matched to a gene: 7. Written as DNA, the CDR3 is TGTGCCAGCAGCAATAGCGGGAGTGTACACGAGCAGTACTTC. Protein: CASSNSGSVHEQYF.

The J gene is TRBJ2-5, the V gene TRBV30, with 11 bases that match TRBD2. Germline values: CDR1 GTSNPN, CDR2 SVGIG (reference sequence). Trimming cost V 0 bases and J 1 base; bases outside gene matches: 1. The CDR3 has 15 amino acids. The CDR3 region has the DNA TGTGCCTGGAGTGTCGGGACTAGCGGCCAAGAGACCCAGTACTTC. Amino acids: CAWSVGTSGQETQYF.

The chain is built from TRBV2 and TRBJ2-3, with D perhaps TRBD2 (5 bases). The CDR3 consists of 13 residues. V gave up 6 bases and J gave up 6 bases, with 13 bases separating them. The germline V gene encodes CDR1 SNHLY and CDR2 FYNNEI. The CDR3 region is CASSKDSHDTQYF. CDR3 coding DNA: TGTGCCAGCAGCAAGGACTCCCACGATACGCAGTATTTT.

CDR3 in amino acids: CASSRPRDRVGPPTYEQYF. The CDR3 DNA sequence: TGTGCCAGCAGCCGCCCCCGGGACAGGGTTGGACCCCCTACCTACGAGCAGTACTTC. This chain links TRBV7-9 with TRBJ2-7; 9 positions agree with TRBD1. The germline CDR1 and CDR2 sequences are SEHNR and FQNEAQ (reference sequence). V dropped 5 bases and J dropped 2; count of bases not matched to a gene: 19. CDR3 length equals 19 residues.

This chain connects TRBV5-4 to TRBJ1-1, with no clear D. Per germline, CDR1 SGHNT and CDR2 YYREEE (reference sequence). CDR3 length: 14 residues. Deletions cut 0 bases from V and 3 bases from J, with 9 bases between. The CDR3 sequence: CASSLVGVHTEAFF. The CDR3 coding sequence is TGTGCCAGCAGCTTGGTCGGGGTGCACACTGAAGCTTTCTTT.

The chain carries TRBV27 and TRBJ1-1; the match to TRBD1 covers 7 bases. V dropped 5 bases and J dropped 7; count of bases not matched to a gene: 7. CDR1 is MNHEY, CDR2 SMNVEV, per germline (reference sequence). The CDR3 consists of 13 residues. CDR3 in DNA: TGTGCCAGCAGTCGACAGGGAGGCGTTGAAGCTTTCTTT. It is translated as CASSRQGGVEAFF.

This chain links TRBV30 with TRBJ2-1; D ambiguous. Germline loops: CDR1 GTSNPN, CDR2 SVGIG (reference sequence). This CDR3 contains 13 residues. The germline V and J ends were trimmed by 0 bases and 7 bases, with 10 bases remaining between them. The CDR3, as DNA: TGTGCCTGGAGTGTAACCAGGCTAAATGAGCAGTTCTTC. Translated, it gives CAWSVTRLNEQFF.

This clone was detected only once. The rearrangement uses TRBV27 and TRBJ2-1; D not resolved. V lost 6 bases and J lost 2, with 11 bases in between. CDR3 length: 14 amino acids. The V gene's germline CDR1 is MNHEY and CDR2 SMNVEV (reference sequence). CDR3 in DNA: TGTGCCAGCAGACCCTTTACTACCTACAATGAGCAGTTCTTC. Encoded protein: CASRPFTTYNEQFF.

The rearrangement links TRBV7-2 to TRBJ1-4; D possibly corresponds to TRBD1 (6 bases). Germline values: CDR1 SGHTA, CDR2 FQGNSA. CDR3 length: 15 residues. V was cut by 5 bases and J by 1 base, with 11 bases left in between. The CDR3 sequence: CASSIIQGTNEKLFF. CDR3 in DNA: TGTGCCAGCAGCATAATACAGGGAACTAATGAAAAACTGTTTTTT.

The chain recombines TRBV11-2 with TRBJ1-1; TRBD1 is a possible D gene (5 bases). This CDR3 contains 13 residues. V shed 3 bases and J shed 6 bases, with 11 bases lying between them. The germline V gene encodes CDR1 SGHAT and CDR2 FQNNGV. CDR3 nucleotides: TGTGCCAGCAGCTTGAGGGGACCACCTGAAGCTTTCTTT. Translating gives CASSLRGPPEAFF.

The V and J genes are TRBV19 and TRBJ2-7, with no clear D. This CDR3 comprises 14 residues. V dropped 5 bases and J dropped 1 base, with 12 bases sitting between them. Per germline, CDR1 LNHDA and CDR2 SQIVND (reference sequence). The CDR3 nucleotides read TGTGCCAGTAGTCCTGGACGGACGTCCTACGAGCAGTACTTC. Translated: CASSPGRTSYEQYF.

The J gene is TRBJ1-3, the V gene TRBV4-1; D ambiguous. With 1 base removed from V and 6 bases from J, the gap between germline ends came to 13 bases. This CDR3 region has 15 residues. CDR1 and CDR2 (germline): MGHRA, YSYEKL. CDR3 sequence: CASSQVTQIENTIYF. The CDR3 bases are TGCGCCAGCAGCCAAGTGACCCAAATCGAAAACACCATATATTTT.

The chain is built from TRBV2 and TRBJ2-2; tentatively, D is TRBD1 (6 bases). The CDR3 sequence is 14 residues long. V shed 8 bases and J shed 1 base, with 11 bases lying between them. Germline loops: CDR1 SNHLY, CDR2 FYNNEI. The CDR3 DNA reads as TGTGCCAGCCAGGACAGACTGAACACCGGGGAGCTGTTTTTT. As protein: CASQDRLNTGELFF. The whole variable domain, filled in from reference TRBV2 and TRBJ2-2, reads EPEVTQTPSHQVTQMGQEVILRCVPISNHLYFYWYRQILGQKVEFLVSFYNNEISEKSEIFDDQFSVERPDGSNFTLKIRSTKLEDSAMYFCASQDRLNTGELFFGEGSRLTVL.

The V and J genes are TRBV4-1 and TRBJ1-1; D remains ambiguous. V shed 3 bases and J shed 0 bases, with 17 bases lying between them. The CDR3 totals 17 residues. The germline V gene has CDR1 MGHRA and CDR2 YSYEKL. CDR3: CASSHSKGSGMNTEAFF. CDR3 DNA sequence: TGCGCCAGCAGCCACTCTAAAGGATCGGGTATGAACACTGAAGCTTTCTTT.